This T cell receptor (beta chain) was found in a study of Ad26.COV2.S vaccination and SARS-CoV-2 variants. Data came from immunoSEQ multiplex PCR; TCRdb stores just in-frame clones and leaves some out. The sample includes 410,000 or so clones, 92% of them seen just once. Findings and limits, study-wide: The breadth of spike-specific CD8+ and CD4+ T cell responses after vaccination was reportedly substantial. People given the vaccine had a wider spike-specific TCR breadth than placebo recipients did.

This CDR3 spans 15 amino acids. After removal of 7 bases from V and 5 bases from J, the junction contained 12 bases not matched to a gene. Per germline, CDR1 MNHEY and CDR2 SMNVEV (reference sequence). Sample treatment: about 20 received Ad26.COV2.S at low or high dose, single or two shots; roughly 5 received placebo; per-sample allocation not given. Vaccine and placebo recipients were sampled on day 63 after the first injection. Donor was an adult aged 18-55 years in Boston. As regards this clone: Its antigen remains unidentified.

J is TRBJ2-7 and V is TRBV27, with 9 bases lining up with TRBD1. Sequenced material: peripheral blood, taken in a trial of Ad26.COV2.S vaccine versus placebo. The source of this sequence is a person aged 18 to 65 who received the Ad26.COV2.S COVID-19 vaccine or a placebo. The CDR3 DNA sequence: TGTGCCAGCAATCCACAGGGGGCCGGCCTGAACGAGCAGTACTTC. Amino acids: CASNPQGAGLNEQYF.